The entry below describes one T cell receptor beta chain. Its specific antigen is unknown. It has no much larger one-base neighbor in the sample; base qualities were not kept. The entry originates in a study of control samples from healthy donors and cancer patients (TCRdb year 2020). The protocol used for the library was the immunoSEQ multiplex PCR assay. Sourced from immuneACCESS, this table was stored by TCRdb with only in-frame sequences that have V and J called. A share of the clones is absent; for the studies checked, an unresolved V gene accounts for under half, and the remainder has no known explanation. In this sample the table shows approximately 220,000 clones, roughly 94% of which occur a single time. The ten largest clones take up approximately 1.6% of the sample. Looking up the germline V gene (reference sequence) yields CDR1 MNHEY and CDR2 SMNVEV. There are 13 amino acids in the CDR3, from cysteine to phenylalanine inclusive. Only the CDR3 DNA is retained, 39 bases long and in frame from the first base. V was cut back by 5 bases and J by 10 bases, leaving a gap of 15 bases between them.

The sequencing input was blood. The receptor was isolated from a man aged 45-60 years in good health. This sequence uses TRBV27 and TRBJ2-1, with the D gene uncertain. The DNA sequence reads TGTGCCAGCAGTCCCCTCCTCGGCAACGAGCAGTTCTTC. Translated, this is CASSPLLGNEQFF.